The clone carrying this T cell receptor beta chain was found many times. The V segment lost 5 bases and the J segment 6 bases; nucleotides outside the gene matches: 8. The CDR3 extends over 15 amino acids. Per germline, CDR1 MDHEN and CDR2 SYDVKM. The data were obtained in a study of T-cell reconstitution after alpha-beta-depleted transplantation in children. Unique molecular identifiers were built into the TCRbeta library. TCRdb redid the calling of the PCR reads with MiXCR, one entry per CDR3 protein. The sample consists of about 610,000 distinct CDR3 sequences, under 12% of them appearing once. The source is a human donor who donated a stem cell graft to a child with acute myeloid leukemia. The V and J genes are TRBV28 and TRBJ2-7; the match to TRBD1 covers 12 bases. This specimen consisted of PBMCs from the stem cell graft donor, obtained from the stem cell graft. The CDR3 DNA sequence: TGTGCCAGCAGTCTAGGAGGGACAGGGGGCCTCGAGCAGTACTTC. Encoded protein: CASSLGGTGGLEQYF.